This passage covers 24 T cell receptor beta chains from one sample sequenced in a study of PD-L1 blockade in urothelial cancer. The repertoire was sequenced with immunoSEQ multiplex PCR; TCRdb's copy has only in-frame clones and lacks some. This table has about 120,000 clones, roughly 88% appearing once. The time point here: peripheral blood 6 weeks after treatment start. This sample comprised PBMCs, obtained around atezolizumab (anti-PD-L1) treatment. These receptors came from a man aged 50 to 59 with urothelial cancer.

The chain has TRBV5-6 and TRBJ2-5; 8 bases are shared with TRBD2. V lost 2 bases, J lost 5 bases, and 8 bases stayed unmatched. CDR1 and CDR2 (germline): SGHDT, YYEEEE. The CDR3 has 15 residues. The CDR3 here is CASSFWAGGSETQYF. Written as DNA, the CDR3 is TGTGCCAGCAGCTTCTGGGCGGGAGGCTCCGAGACCCAGTACTTC.

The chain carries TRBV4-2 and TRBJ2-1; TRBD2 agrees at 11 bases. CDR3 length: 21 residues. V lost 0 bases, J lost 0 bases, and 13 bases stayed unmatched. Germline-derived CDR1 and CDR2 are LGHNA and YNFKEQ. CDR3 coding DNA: TGTGCCAGCAGCCAAGACTTACTAGCGGGAGTAGGCCCGAGCTCCTACAATGAGCAGTTCTTC. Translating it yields CASSQDLLAGVGPSSYNEQFF.

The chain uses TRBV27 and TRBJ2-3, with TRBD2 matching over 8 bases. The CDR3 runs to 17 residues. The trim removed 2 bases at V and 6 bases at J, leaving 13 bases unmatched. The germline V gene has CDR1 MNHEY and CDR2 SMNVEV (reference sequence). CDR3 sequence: CASSLRTLAGKSDTQYF. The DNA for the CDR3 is TGTGCCAGCAGTTTACGAACCCTAGCGGGCAAGTCGGATACGCAGTATTTT.

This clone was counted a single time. CDR3: CASSEPWGVYNSPLHF. CDR3 bases: TGTGCCAGCAGTGAGCCCTGGGGGGTCTATAATTCACCCCTCCACTTT. This chain connects TRBV6-1 to TRBJ1-6; tentative D call: TRBD1 (5 bases). This CDR3 is 16 amino acids long. V lost 3 bases to trimming and J lost 3 bases, with 12 bases between them. Germline V lookup: CDR1 MNHNS, CDR2 SASEGT.

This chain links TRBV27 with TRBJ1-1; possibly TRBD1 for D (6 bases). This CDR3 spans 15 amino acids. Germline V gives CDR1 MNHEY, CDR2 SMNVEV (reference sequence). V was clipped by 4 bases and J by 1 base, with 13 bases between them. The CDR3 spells CASSSARGGNTEAFF. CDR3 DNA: TGTGCCAGCAGTTCCGCCAGGGGCGGGAACACTGAAGCTTTCTTT.

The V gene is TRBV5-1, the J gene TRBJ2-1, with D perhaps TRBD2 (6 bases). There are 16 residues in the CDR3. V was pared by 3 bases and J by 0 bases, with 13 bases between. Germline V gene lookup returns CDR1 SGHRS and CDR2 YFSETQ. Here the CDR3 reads CASSSGTYSSYNEQFF. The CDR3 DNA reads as TGCGCCAGCAGCTCCGGGACTTATAGCTCCTACAATGAGCAGTTCTTC.

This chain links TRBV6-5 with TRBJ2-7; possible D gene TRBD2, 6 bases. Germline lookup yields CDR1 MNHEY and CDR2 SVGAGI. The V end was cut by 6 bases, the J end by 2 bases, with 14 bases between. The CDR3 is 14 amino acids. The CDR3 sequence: CASRSGTGAYEQYF. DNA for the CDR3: TGTGCCAGCAGGTCCGGGACTGGCGCCTACGAGCAGTACTTC.

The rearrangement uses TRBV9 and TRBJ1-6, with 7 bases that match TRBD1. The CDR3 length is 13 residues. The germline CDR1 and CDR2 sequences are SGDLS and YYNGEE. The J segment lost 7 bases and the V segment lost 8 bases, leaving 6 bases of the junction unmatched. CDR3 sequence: CASGQALNSPLHF. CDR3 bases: TGTGCCAGTGGACAGGCATTGAATTCACCCCTCCACTTT.

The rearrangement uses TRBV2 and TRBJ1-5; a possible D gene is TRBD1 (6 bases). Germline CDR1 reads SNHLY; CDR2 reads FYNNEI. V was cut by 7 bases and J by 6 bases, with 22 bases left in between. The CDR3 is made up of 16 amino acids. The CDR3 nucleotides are TGTGCCAGCACTATGACAGGCTCCACCGTAGCTCAGCCCCAGCATTTT. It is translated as CASTMTGSTVAQPQHF.

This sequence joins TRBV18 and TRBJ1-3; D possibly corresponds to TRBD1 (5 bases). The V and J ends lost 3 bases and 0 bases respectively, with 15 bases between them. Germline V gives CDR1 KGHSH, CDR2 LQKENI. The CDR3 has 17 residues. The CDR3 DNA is TGTGCCAGCTCACCGAGACAGATACGCAGCTCTGGAAACACCATATATTTT. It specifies CASSPRQIRSSGNTIYF.

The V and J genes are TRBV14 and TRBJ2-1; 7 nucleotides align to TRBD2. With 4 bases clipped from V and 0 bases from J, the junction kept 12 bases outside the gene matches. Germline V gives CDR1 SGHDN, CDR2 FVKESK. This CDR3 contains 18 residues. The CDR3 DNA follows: TGTGCCAGCAGCCCCAATTCAGGTGGCGGGGGCTCCTACAATGAGCAGTTCTTC. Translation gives CASSPNSGGGGSYNEQFF.

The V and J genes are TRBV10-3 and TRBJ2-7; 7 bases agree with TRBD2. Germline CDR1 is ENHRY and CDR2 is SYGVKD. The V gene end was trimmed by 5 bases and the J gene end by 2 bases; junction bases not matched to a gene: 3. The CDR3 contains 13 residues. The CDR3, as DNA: TGTGCCATCAGTCAAGCGGGACCCTACGAGCAGTACTTC. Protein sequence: CAISQAGPYEQYF.

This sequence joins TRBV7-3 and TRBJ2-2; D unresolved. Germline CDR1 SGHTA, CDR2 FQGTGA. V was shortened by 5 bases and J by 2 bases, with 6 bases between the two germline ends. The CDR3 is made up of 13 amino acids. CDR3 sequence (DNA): TGTGCCAGCAGCCTTAGCAACACCGGGGAGCTGTTTTTT. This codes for CASSLSNTGELFF.

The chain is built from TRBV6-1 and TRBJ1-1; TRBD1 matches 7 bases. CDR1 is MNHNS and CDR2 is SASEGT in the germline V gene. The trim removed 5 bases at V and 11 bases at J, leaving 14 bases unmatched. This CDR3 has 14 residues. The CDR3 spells CASSRGIEGQRAFF. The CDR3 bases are TGTGCCAGCAGTAGGGGGATTGAGGGACAGCGGGCTTTCTTT.

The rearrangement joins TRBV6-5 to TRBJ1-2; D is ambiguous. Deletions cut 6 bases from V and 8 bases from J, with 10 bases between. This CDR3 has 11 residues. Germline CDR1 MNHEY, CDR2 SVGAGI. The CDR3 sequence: CASSSLEGYTF. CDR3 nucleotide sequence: TGTGCCAGCAGCTCACTTGAGGGCTACACCTTC.

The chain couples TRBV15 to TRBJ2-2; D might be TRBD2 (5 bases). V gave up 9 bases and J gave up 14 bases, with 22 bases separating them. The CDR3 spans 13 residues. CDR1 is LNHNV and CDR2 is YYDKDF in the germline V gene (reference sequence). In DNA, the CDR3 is TGTGCCACTGGGCCGGGGTATACGGCTGATCTGTTTTTT. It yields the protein CATGPGYTADLFF.

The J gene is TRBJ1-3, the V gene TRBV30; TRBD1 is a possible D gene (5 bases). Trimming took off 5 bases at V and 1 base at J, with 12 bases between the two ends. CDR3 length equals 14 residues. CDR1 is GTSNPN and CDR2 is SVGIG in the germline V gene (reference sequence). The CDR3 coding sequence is TGTGCCTGGGGAGAAGACAGTTCTGGAAACACCATATATTTT. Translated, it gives CAWGEDSSGNTIYF.

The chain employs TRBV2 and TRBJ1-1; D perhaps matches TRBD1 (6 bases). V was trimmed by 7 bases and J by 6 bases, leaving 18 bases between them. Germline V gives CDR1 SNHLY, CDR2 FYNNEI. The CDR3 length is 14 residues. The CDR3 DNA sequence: TGTGCCAGCACGAGGGGGGGCACAGGGTCTGAAGCTTTCTTT. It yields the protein CASTRGGTGSEAFF. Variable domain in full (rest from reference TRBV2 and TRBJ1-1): EPEVTQTPSHQVTQMGQEVILRCVPISNHLYFYWYRQILGQKVEFLVSFYNNEISEKSEIFDDQFSVERPDGSNFTLKIRSTKLEDSAMYFCASTRGGTGSEAFFGQGTRLTVV.

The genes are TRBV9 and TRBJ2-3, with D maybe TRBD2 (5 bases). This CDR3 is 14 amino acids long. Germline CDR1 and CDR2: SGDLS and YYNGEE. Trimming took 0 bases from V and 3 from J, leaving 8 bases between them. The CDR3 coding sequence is TGTGCCAGCAGCGTAGTCTCGGGGACAGATACGCAGTATTTT. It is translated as CASSVVSGTDTQYF. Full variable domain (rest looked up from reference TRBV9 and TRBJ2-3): DSGVTQTPKHLITATGQRVTLRCSPRSGDLSVYWYQQSLDQGLQFLIQYYNGEERAKGNILERFSAQQFPDLHSELNLSSLELGDSALYFCASSVVSGTDTQYFGPGTRLTVL.

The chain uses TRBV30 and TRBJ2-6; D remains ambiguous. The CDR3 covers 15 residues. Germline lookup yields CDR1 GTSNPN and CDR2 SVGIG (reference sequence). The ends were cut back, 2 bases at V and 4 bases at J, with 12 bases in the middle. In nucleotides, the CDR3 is TGTGCCTGGAGTAAGAGGCCTAGGGGGGCCAACGTCCTGACTTTC. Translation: CAWSKRPRGANVLTF.

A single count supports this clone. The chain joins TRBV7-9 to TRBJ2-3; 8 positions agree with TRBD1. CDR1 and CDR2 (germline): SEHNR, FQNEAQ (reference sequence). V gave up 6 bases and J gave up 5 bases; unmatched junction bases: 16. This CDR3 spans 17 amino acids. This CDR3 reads CASSLTGTGASGDTQYF. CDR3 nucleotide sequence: TGTGCCAGCAGTCTAACCGGGACAGGTGCCTCCGGAGATACGCAGTATTTT.

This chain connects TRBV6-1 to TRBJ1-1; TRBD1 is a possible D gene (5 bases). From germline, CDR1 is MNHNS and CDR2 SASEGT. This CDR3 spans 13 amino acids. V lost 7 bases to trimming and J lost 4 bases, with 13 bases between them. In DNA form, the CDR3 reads TGTGCCAGCACCCAGGGTCCCCCCACTGAAGCTTTCTTT. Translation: CASTQGPPTEAFF.

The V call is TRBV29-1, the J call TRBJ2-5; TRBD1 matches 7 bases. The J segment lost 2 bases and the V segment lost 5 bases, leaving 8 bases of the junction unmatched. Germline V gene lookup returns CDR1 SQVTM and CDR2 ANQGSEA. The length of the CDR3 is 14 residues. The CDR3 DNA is TGCAGCGTTTGGGACAGTCTCCTACAAGAGACCCAGTACTTC. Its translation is CSVWDSLLQETQYF. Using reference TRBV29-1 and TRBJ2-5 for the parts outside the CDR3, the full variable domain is SAVISQKPSRDICQRGTSLTIQCQVDSQVTMMFWYRQQPGQSLTLIATANQGSEATYESGFVIDKFPISRPNLTFSTLTVSNMSPEDSSIYLCSVWDSLLQETQYFGPGTRLLVL.

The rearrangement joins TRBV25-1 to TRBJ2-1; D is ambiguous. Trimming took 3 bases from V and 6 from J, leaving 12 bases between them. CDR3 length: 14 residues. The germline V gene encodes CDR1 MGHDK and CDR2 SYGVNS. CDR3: CASSELLEFNEQFF. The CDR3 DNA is TGTGCCAGCAGTGAGTTATTGGAGTTCAATGAGCAGTTCTTC.